The 7 T cell receptor beta chains below were found in one sample sequenced in a study of T cell responses to AZD1222 COVID-19 vaccine. The repertoire was sequenced with immunoSEQ multiplex PCR; TCRdb's copy has only in-frame clones and lacks some. The sample lists 150,000 to 180,000 clones; roughly nine tenths were seen once. Sequenced here: peripheral blood, sampled on day 0 of AZD1222 vaccination. The receptors were sampled from an adult in good health.

The chain recombines TRBV18 with TRBJ1-2; 8 bases line up with TRBD1. Germline V gives CDR1 KGHSH, CDR2 LQKENI. The J segment lost 3 bases and the V segment lost 1 base, leaving 7 bases of the junction unmatched. This CDR3 is built from 16 residues. The CDR3 reads CASSPLLGQEDYGYTF. The CDR3 DNA reads as TGTGCCAGCTCACCACTCTTGGGACAGGAGGACTATGGCTACACCTTC.

The V call is TRBV7-9, the J call TRBJ2-7; D is ambiguous. Germline CDR1 reads SEHNR; CDR2 reads FQNEAQ (reference sequence). The V end lost 5 bases, the J end lost 1 base, and 6 bases lay between the germline ends. The CDR3 length is 12 residues. As DNA, the CDR3 is TGTGCCAGCAGCGGGGTTTCCTACGAGCAGTACTTC. It specifies CASSGVSYEQYF.

The chain couples TRBV5-1 to TRBJ1-1; TRBD1 matches 7 bases. With 0 bases clipped from V and 4 bases from J, the junction kept 6 bases outside the gene matches. Germline values: CDR1 SGHRS, CDR2 YFSETQ. The CDR3 is 15 amino acids. The CDR3 DNA reads TGCGCCAGCAGCTTGGGGACAGGCTGGGGCACTGAAGCTTTCTTT. Residues: CASSLGTGWGTEAFF. The entire variable domain, with the rest obtained from reference TRBV5-1 and TRBJ1-1, is as follows: KAGVTQTPRYLIKTRGQQVTLSCSPISGHRSVSWYQQTPGQGLQFLFEYFSETQRNKGNFPGRFSGRQFSNSRSEMNVSTLELGDSALYLCASSLGTGWGTEAFFGQGTRLTVV.

The V gene is TRBV7-8, the J gene TRBJ2-1; D perhaps matches TRBD2 (6 bases). The CDR3 has 16 amino acids. Germline loops: CDR1 SGHVS, CDR2 FQNEAQ. Between the trimmed V and J ends, which lost 5 bases and 4 bases, there was a span of 18 bases. The CDR3 reads CASSRTGGGSYNEQFF. Here the CDR3 DNA reads TGTGCCAGCAGCCGAACCGGGGGTGGTAGTTACAATGAGCAGTTCTTC.

The chain joins TRBV5-8 to TRBJ2-7; D gene ambiguous. Deletions cut 1 base from V and 2 bases from J, with 7 bases between. The CDR3 contains 13 residues. Germline V gene sequence: CDR1 SGHTS, CDR2 YDEGEE. In DNA form, the CDR3 reads TGTGCCAGCAGCTTGAATACTGCCTACGAGCAGTACTTC. It specifies CASSLNTAYEQYF. Variable domain in full (rest from reference TRBV5-8 and TRBJ2-7): EAGVTQSPTHLIKTRGQQATLRCSPISGHTSVYWYQQALGLGLQFLLWYDEGEERNRGNFPPRFSGRQFPNYSSELNVNALELEDSALYLCASSLNTAYEQYFGPGTRLTVT.

The chain is built from TRBV4-3 and TRBJ1-1, with a weak D call TRBD1 (5 bases). This CDR3 spans 17 amino acids. The ends were cut back, 0 bases at V and 4 bases at J, with 18 bases in the middle. Germline loops: CDR1 LGHNA, CDR2 YSLEER. CDR3 coding DNA: TGCGCCAGCAGCCAAGATAGGGCCTGGTTCGGGGGCACTGAAGCTTTCTTT. Amino acid sequence: CASSQDRAWFGGTEAFF.

V and J are TRBV7-9 and TRBJ2-3; maybe TRBD2 (5 bases). The CDR3 length is 16 residues. Germline-derived CDR1 and CDR2 are SEHNR and FQNEAQ (reference sequence). The ends were cut back, 5 bases at V and 2 bases at J, with 17 bases in the middle. CDR3 sequence reads: CASSRATRADTDTQYF. CDR3 coding DNA: TGTGCCAGCAGCCGAGCAACTAGGGCCGACACAGATACGCAGTATTTT.